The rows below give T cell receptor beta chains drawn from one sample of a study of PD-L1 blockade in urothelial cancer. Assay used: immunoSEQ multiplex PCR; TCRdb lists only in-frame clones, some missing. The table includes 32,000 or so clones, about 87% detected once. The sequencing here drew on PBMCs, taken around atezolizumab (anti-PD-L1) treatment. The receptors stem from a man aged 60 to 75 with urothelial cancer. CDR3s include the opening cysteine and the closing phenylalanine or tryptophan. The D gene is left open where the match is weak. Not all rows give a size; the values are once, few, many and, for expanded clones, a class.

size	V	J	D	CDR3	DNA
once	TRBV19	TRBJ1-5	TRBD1	CASRPQGQEQQPQHF	TGTGCCAGTAGACCACAGGGGCAGGAGCAACAGCCCCAGCATTTT
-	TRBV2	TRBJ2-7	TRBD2	CASSEVAGGQQYF	TGTGCCAGCAGTGAGGTAGCGGGAGGACAGCAGTACTTC
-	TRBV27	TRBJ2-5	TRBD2	CASGTSGRTRETQYF	TGTGCCAGTGGGACTAGCGGGAGAACAAGAGAGACCCAGTACTTC
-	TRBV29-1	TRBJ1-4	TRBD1	CSVDMTGGHEKLFF	TGCAGCGTTGATATGACAGGGGGGCATGAAAAACTGTTTTTT
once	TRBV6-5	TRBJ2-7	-	CASSYSTSYEQYF	TGTGCCAGCAGTTACTCGACAAGCTACGAGCAGTACTTC
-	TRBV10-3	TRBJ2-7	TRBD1	CAIKRTGDSYEQYF	TGTGCCATTAAAAGGACAGGAGATTCCTACGAGCAGTACTTC
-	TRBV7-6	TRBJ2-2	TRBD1	CASRRDRGDTGELFF	TGTGCCAGCAGACGCGACAGGGGGGACACCGGGGAGCTGTTTTTT
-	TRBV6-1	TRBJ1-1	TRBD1	CASSGDRGVGFF	TGTGCCAGCAGTGGGGACAGGGGGGTTGGTTTCTTT
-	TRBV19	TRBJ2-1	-	CASSIVAGFNEQFF	TGTGCCAGTAGTATAGTTGCGGGCTTCAATGAGCAGTTCTTC
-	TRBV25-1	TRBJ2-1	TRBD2	CASSRGSSYNEQFF	TGTGCCAGCAGTCGCGGGAGCTCCTACAATGAGCAGTTCTTC
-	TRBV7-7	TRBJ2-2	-	CASSLFPTGPNTGELFF	TGTGCTAGCAGCTTATTTCCGACAGGCCCGAACACCGGGGAGCTGTTTTTT
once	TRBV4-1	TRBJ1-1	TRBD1	CASSRLQGAWTEAFF	TGCGCCAGCAGCCGACTACAGGGGGCTTGGACTGAAGCTTTCTTT
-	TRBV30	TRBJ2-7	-	CAWNPLVTREQYF	TGTGCCTGGAACCCCTTGGTAACGCGGGAGCAGTACTTC
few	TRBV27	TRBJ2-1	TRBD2	CASSFQGLAGGPDNEQFF	TGTGCCAGCAGTTTCCAGGGACTAGCGGGAGGGCCAGACAATGAGCAGTTCTTC
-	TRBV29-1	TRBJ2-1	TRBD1	CSVEGGTGYNEQFF	TGCAGCGTTGAAGGAGGGACAGGCTACAATGAGCAGTTCTTC
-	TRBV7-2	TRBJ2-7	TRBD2	CASRTGTSGYEQYF	TGTGCCAGCAGAACAGGGACTAGCGGTTACGAGCAGTACTTC
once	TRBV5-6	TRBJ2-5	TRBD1	CASSQQGAETQYF	TGTGCCAGCAGCCAACAGGGGGCAGAGACCCAGTACTTC
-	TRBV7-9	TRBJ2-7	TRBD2	CASSLGGGRSSYEQYF	TGTGCCAGCAGCTTAGGCGGCGGGAGGAGCTCCTACGAGCAGTACTTC
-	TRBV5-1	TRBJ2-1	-	CASSLDLRGTSYNEQFF	TGCGCCAGCAGCTTGGATCTCAGGGGAACTTCCTACAATGAGCAGTTCTTC
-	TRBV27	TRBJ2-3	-	CASSHSREIADTQYF	TGTGCCAGCAGTCACTCACGGGAGATCGCAGATACGCAGTATTTT
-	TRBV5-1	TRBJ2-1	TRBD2	CASSSGLISGRGNEQFF	TGCGCCAGCAGCTCGGGCTTGATTAGCGGGAGGGGGAATGAGCAGTTCTTC
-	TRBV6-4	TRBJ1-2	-	CASSDSQTFAGYTF	TGTGCCAGCAGTGACTCACAGACCTTCGCTGGCTACACCTTC
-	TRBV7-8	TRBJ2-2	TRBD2	CASSFTSATSTGELFF	TGTGCCAGCAGCTTTACTAGCGCCACCAGCACCGGGGAGCTGTTTTTT
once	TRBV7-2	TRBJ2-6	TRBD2	CASSNPSGRAPGANVLTF	TGTGCCAGCAGCAACCCTAGCGGGAGGGCCCCTGGGGCCAACGTCCTGACTTTC
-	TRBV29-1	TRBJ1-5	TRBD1	CSASETGGVGNQPQHF	TGCAGCGCCAGCGAGACAGGGGGCGTAGGTAATCAGCCCCAGCATTTT
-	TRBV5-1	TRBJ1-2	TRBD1	CASSSRQGANYGYTF	TGCGCCAGCAGCTCAAGACAGGGGGCTAACTATGGCTACACCTTC
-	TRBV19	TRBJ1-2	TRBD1	CASSEDRGLVYGYTF	TGTGCCAGTAGTGAGGACAGGGGGCTCGTCTATGGCTACACCTTC
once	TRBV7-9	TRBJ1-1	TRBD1	CASSDDMGQGATEAFF	TGTGCCAGCAGCGACGATATGGGACAGGGGGCTACTGAAGCTTTCTTT
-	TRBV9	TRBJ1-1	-	CASSLAGGDTEAFF	TGTGCCAGCAGCCTCGCCGGGGGGGACACTGAAGCTTTCTTT
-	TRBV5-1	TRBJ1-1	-	CASSLGQGRAEAFF	TGCGCCAGCAGCTTGGGTCAGGGTAGGGCTGAAGCTTTCTTT
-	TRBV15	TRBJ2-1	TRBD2	CATSELAGEQQFF	TGTGCCACCAGCGAACTAGCGGGAGAACAGCAGTTCTTC
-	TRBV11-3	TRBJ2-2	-	CASSSRDTPTGELFF	TGTGCCAGCAGCTCCAGGGACACCCCCACCGGGGAGCTGTTTTTT
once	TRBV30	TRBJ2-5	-	CAWSPGGTQYF	TGTGCCTGGAGCCCGGGTGGGACCCAGTACTTC
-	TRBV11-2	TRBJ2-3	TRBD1	CASNRGLYDSTDTQYF	TGTGCCAGCAACAGGGGGCTTTACGATAGCACAGATACGCAGTATTTT
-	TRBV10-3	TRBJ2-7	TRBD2	CAIRGLAASYEQYF	TGTGCCATCAGGGGACTAGCGGCCTCCTACGAGCAGTACTTC
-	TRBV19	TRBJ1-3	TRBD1	CASSVRDRGSGNTIYF	TGTGCCAGTAGCGTCCGGGACAGGGGCTCTGGAAACACCATATATTTT
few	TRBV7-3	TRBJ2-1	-	CASSLSRALYNEQFF	TGTGCCAGCAGCTTATCGAGAGCTCTCTACAATGAGCAGTTCTTC
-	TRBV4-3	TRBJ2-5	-	CASSEPGQSSTQYF	TGCGCCAGCAGCGAACCGGGACAAAGTTCGACCCAGTACTTC
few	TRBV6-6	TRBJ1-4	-	CASRETNEKLFF	TGTGCCAGCCGAGAGACTAATGAAAAACTGTTTTTT
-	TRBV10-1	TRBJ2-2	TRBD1	CASSETGTANTGELFF	TGCGCCAGCAGTGAGACCGGGACAGCAAACACCGGGGAGCTGTTTTTT
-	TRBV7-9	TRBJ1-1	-	CASSFTSAGTEAFF	TGTGCCAGCAGCTTTACCTCAGCGGGCACTGAAGCTTTCTTT
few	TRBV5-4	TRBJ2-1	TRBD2	CASSYRTSANNEQFF	TGTGCCAGCAGCTATCGGACTAGCGCAAACAATGAGCAGTTCTTC
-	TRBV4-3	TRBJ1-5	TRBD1	CASSQWTGTNQPQHF	TGCGCCAGCAGCCAATGGACAGGGACTAATCAGCCCCAGCATTTT
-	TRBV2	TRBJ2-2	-	CASSAIQGTGELFF	TGTGCCAGCAGTGCCATACAGGGAACCGGGGAGCTGTTTTTT
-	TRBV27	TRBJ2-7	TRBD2	CASSTTSGPFSEQYF	TGTGCCAGCAGTACAACTAGCGGTCCGTTTAGCGAGCAGTACTTC
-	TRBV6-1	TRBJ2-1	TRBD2	CASSEAASGRAFEQFF	TGTGCCAGCAGTGAAGCGGCGAGCGGGAGGGCGTTTGAGCAGTTCTTC
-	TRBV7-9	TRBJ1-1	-	CASSSYLAVTEAFF	TGTGCCAGCAGCTCCTACCTCGCGGTCACTGAAGCTTTCTTT
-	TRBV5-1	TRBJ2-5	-	CASSPGTGFQETQYF	TGCGCCAGCAGCCCCGGTACAGGATTCCAAGAGACCCAGTACTTC
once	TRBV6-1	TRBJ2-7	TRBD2	CATPKGLAGYEQYF	TGTGCCACCCCTAAAGGACTAGCGGGCTACGAGCAGTACTTC
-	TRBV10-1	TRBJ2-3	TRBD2	CASSEETSGRDTQYF	TGCGCCAGCAGTGAGGAGACTAGCGGTCGAGATACGCAGTATTTT
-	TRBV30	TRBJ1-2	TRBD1	CAWSGQGGGYTF	TGTGCCTGGAGCGGACAGGGCGGAGGCTACACCTTC
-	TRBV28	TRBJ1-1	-	CASRGRPEAFF	TGTGCCTCCAGGGGCAGGCCTGAAGCTTTCTTT
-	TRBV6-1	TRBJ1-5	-	CASSVQGNQPQHF	TGTGCCAGCAGTGTTCAGGGGAATCAGCCCCAGCATTTT